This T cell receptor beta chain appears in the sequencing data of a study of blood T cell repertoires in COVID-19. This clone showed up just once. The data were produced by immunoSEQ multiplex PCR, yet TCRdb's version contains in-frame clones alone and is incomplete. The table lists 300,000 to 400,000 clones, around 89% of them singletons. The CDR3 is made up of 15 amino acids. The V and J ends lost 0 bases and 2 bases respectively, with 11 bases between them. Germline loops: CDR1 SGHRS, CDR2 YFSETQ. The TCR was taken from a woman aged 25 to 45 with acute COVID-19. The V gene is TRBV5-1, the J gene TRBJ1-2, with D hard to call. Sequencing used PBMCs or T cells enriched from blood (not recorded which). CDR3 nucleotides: TGCGCCAGCAGCTTGGAAATTTCCATGAACTATGGCTACACCTTC. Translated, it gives CASSLEISMNYGYTF.